These 29 T cell receptor beta chains share one sample of origin, sequenced in a study of cytomegalovirus exposure and HLA in healthy donors. PCR employed 60 Vbeta and 13 Jbeta primers. Only in-frame clones appear in the TCRdb table, and some are missing; sequencing was by immunoSEQ multiplex PCR. Of more than 200,000 clones in the sample, about three quarters were seen once. Material for sequencing was PBMCs. Receptor source: a man between 18 and 29 years old in good health and CMV-seronegative.

With respect to this clone: This CDR3 is also generated by other DNA sequences in the sample. This chain connects TRBV6-5 to TRBJ1-2; 7 bases align to TRBD1. The length of the CDR3 is 12 residues. Per germline, CDR1 MNHEY and CDR2 SVGAGI. The trim removed 6 bases at V and 4 bases at J, leaving 2 bases unmatched. The CDR3 is CASSRQGYGYTF. For the CDR3, the DNA is TGTGCCAGCAGCCGACAGGGCTATGGCTACACCTTC.

The chain employs TRBV5-6 and TRBJ1-2, with 9 bases fitting TRBD1. V was pared by 5 bases and J by 5 bases, with 7 bases of the junction left unmatched. From germline, CDR1 is SGHDT and CDR2 YYEEEE. CDR3 length: 14 amino acids. This CDR3 is CASSSQGAWYGYTF. The CDR3 DNA follows: TGTGCCAGCAGTTCACAGGGGGCTTGGTATGGCTACACCTTC.

This chain joins TRBV12-5 and TRBJ2-5; 11 nucleotides align to TRBD1. The V gene's germline CDR1 is LGHNT and CDR2 FRNRAP. The CDR3 totals 23 residues. The J segment lost 5 bases and the V segment lost 1 base, leaving 27 bases of the junction unmatched. Written as DNA, the CDR3 is TGTGCTAGTGGTTTGGACACCAAAAAGGGGACAGGGGGTTTTTTAAGTGGCGCGGAGACCCAGTACTTC. As protein: CASGLDTKKGTGGFLSGAETQYF.

V and J are TRBV30 and TRBJ2-2, with D perhaps TRBD2 (5 bases). There are 16 residues in the CDR3. Germline loops: CDR1 GTSNPN, CDR2 SVGIG (reference sequence). Trimming pared 6 bases from V and 3 bases from J, leaving 20 bases between. CDR3 sequence: CACSGNGRQDTGELFF. The CDR3 DNA reads TGTGCCTGTTCGGGAAACGGGCGCCAGGACACCGGGGAGCTGTTTTTT.

The V gene is TRBV5-4, the J gene TRBJ2-3; TRBD2 matches 11 bases. V dropped 5 bases and J dropped 0; count of bases not matched to a gene: 14. Germline V gene lookup returns CDR1 SGHNT and CDR2 YYREEE (reference sequence). The CDR3 is 19 residues long. CDR3 protein: CASSTPRLAGNYSTDTQYF. Written as DNA, the CDR3 is TGTGCCAGCAGTACCCCAAGACTAGCGGGGAACTACAGCACAGATACGCAGTATTTT.

The rearrangement links TRBV21-1 to TRBJ1-5; no DNA check was done on the table's D call, TRBD1. TRBV21-1 counts as a pseudogene. This CDR3 region has 16 residues. The CDR3: CASSKAARLTNQPQHF. The CDR3 nucleotides read TGTGCCAGCAGCAAAGCCGCCAGGTTGACCAATCAGCCCCAGCATTTT.

The rearrangement links TRBV19 to TRBJ2-2; 11 positions match TRBD2. V was clipped by 5 bases and J by 3 bases; unmatched bases: 5. The CDR3 runs to 16 residues. Germline loops: CDR1 LNHDA, CDR2 SQIVND (reference sequence). The CDR3 sequence is CASSDSGRGDTGELFF. CDR3 bases: TGTGCCAGTAGTGATAGCGGGAGGGGGGACACCGGGGAGCTGTTTTTT.

The chain is built from TRBV30 and TRBJ2-7; TRBD2 matches 14 bases. This CDR3 region has 16 residues. Germline CDR1 GTSNPN, CDR2 SVGIG (reference sequence). V shed 3 bases, J shed 3 bases, and the junction held 7 bases outside the gene matches. This chain's CDR3 is CAWRPAGTSGSYEQYF. In DNA form, the CDR3 reads TGTGCCTGGAGACCTGCCGGGACTAGCGGGAGCTACGAGCAGTACTTC. Together with reference TRBV30 and TRBJ2-7, the CDR3 gives the full variable domain: SQTIHQWPATLVQPVGSPLSLECTVEGTSNPNLYWYRQAAGRGLQLLFYSVGIGQISSEVPQNLSASRPQDRQFILSSKKLLLSDSGFYLCAWRPAGTSGSYEQYFGPGTRLTVT.

This chain links TRBV27 with TRBJ1-2; TRBD1 might be the D (6 bases). The germline CDR1 and CDR2 sequences are MNHEY and SMNVEV (reference sequence). The CDR3 totals 11 residues. Trimming shortened V by 8 bases and J by 8 bases, and 12 bases separated the two germline ends. CDR3 bases: TGTGCCAGCCAGGGAAGGGGGGGCTACACCTTC. Its translation is CASQGRGGYTF.

V and J are TRBV27 and TRBJ1-4; D possibly corresponds to TRBD1 (5 bases). Germline CDR1 MNHEY, CDR2 SMNVEV (reference sequence). CDR3 length: 15 residues. Trimming left V 1 base short and J 7 bases short, with 13 bases between. The CDR3 is CASSLYGGEVEKLFF. The CDR3 region has the DNA TGTGCCAGCAGTTTATACGGGGGGGAGGTTGAAAAACTGTTTTTT.

The chain links TRBV11-3 to TRBJ2-1; TRBD2 matches 7 bases. The V segment lost 1 base and the J segment 1 base; nucleotides outside the gene matches: 1. The germline V gene has CDR1 SGHNT and CDR2 YENEEA. The CDR3 consists of 15 residues. The DNA of the CDR3 is TGTGCCAGCAGCTTAGGGGGGGGATCCTACAATGAGCAGTTCTTC. It encodes CASSLGGGSYNEQFF. Full variable domain (rest looked up from reference TRBV11-3 and TRBJ2-1): EAGVVQSPRYKIIEKKQPVAFWCNPISGHNTLYWYLQNLGQGPELLIRYENEEAVDDSQLPKDRFSAERLKGVDSTLKIQPAELGDSAVYLCASSLGGGSYNEQFFGPGTRLTVL.

The chain employs TRBV9 and TRBJ2-2; D remains ambiguous. Germline CDR1 reads SGDLS; CDR2 reads YYNGEE. This CDR3 comprises 14 residues. The V and J ends lost 3 bases and 1 base respectively, with 7 bases between them. CDR3 sequence reads: CASSASGNTGELFF. CDR3 in DNA: TGTGCCAGCAGCGCCTCAGGGAACACCGGGGAGCTGTTTTTT.

This clone was recorded a few times. V gene TRBV25-1 combines with J gene TRBJ1-1; 7 bases match TRBD1. The germline V gene has CDR1 MGHDK and CDR2 SYGVNS. There are 14 residues in the CDR3. The V gene end was trimmed by 8 bases and the J gene end by 4 bases; junction bases not matched to a gene: 10. CDR3 nucleotides: TGTGCCAGCTTGGCGGGACAGTCGTTCACTGAAGCTTTCTTT. Protein product: CASLAGQSFTEAFF. The variable domain in full, with the rest retrieved from reference TRBV25-1 and TRBJ1-1, is EADIYQTPRYLVIGTGKKITLECSQTMGHDKMYWYQQDPGMELHLIHYSYGVNSTEKGDLSSESTVSRIRTEHFPLTLESARPSHTSQYLCASLAGQSFTEAFFGQGTRLTVV.

The V and J genes are TRBV6-1 and TRBJ1-1, with D tentatively TRBD1 (5 bases). CDR3 length: 14 residues. The germline V gene has CDR1 MNHNS and CDR2 SASEGT. V was trimmed by 11 bases and J by 3 bases, leaving 19 bases between them. The CDR3 coding sequence is TGTGCCTCCCGGGGCGCGCGGGGGGACACTGAAGCTTTCTTT. Amino acids: CASRGARGDTEAFF.

This clone occurred a few times. The chain carries TRBV7-8 and TRBJ2-6; perhaps TRBD1 as D (5 bases). V lost 3 bases and J 0 bases, leaving 15 bases between the germline ends. There are 18 residues in the CDR3. Germline V gene sequence: CDR1 SGHVS, CDR2 FQNEAQ. The CDR3 here is CASSLPGMDFSGANVLTF. Written as DNA, the CDR3 is TGTGCCAGCAGCTTGCCAGGGATGGATTTCTCTGGGGCCAACGTCCTGACTTTC.

The count of this clone is one. The V call is TRBV27, the J call TRBJ1-5, with a possible D match to TRBD1 (6 bases). Germline assignment: CDR1 MNHEY and CDR2 SMNVEV (reference sequence). Trimming removed 7 bases at V and 1 base at J, with 14 bases between. The CDR3 is 15 amino acids. The CDR3 here is CASTTTGGSNQPQHF. As DNA, the CDR3 is TGTGCCAGCACCACTACTGGGGGCAGCAATCAGCCCCAGCATTTT.

In regard to this clone: Relative to the germline gene, one junction end is altered; a read error may explain this. The V call is TRBV7-2, the J call TRBJ2-5; 12 bases are a match to TRBD2. Germline V gene data show CDR1 as SGHTA and CDR2 as FQGNSA. The CDR3 is 18 amino acids. The CDR3: CASSPMGASGGGQEAQYF. The CDR3 DNA is TGTGCCAGCAGCCCAATGGGTGCTAGCGGGGGGGGCCAAGAGGCCCAGTACTTC.

This chain connects TRBV6-5 to TRBJ2-1; D perhaps matches TRBD2 (7 bases). The germline gives CDR1 MNHEY, CDR2 SVGAGI. V lost 3 bases to trimming and J lost 9 bases, with 15 bases between them. The CDR3 totals 14 residues. CDR3 sequence (DNA): TGTGCCAGCAGTTATGAGGGGGAGGGCCGTGAGCAGTTCTTC. This gives the protein CASSYEGEGREQFF.

The chain has TRBV15 and TRBJ1-2; a weak D match, TRBD1 (6 bases). The CDR3 sequence is 14 residues long. Trimming left V 1 base short and J 8 bases short, with 14 bases between. Germline lookup yields CDR1 LNHNV and CDR2 YYDKDF (reference sequence). CDR3 in DNA: TGTGCCACCAGCAGAGGAGGGGGGGGCGGCGGCTACACCTTC. Translated, it gives CATSRGGGGGGYTF.

This clone was recorded only once. The chain is built from TRBV15 and TRBJ2-7; a weak D match, TRBD1 (6 bases). V was clipped by 0 bases and J by 3 bases, with 12 bases between them. The CDR3 runs to 15 residues. Germline CDR1 reads LNHNV; CDR2 reads YYDKDF (reference sequence). The CDR3 here is CATSRETGTHYEQYF. CDR3 DNA sequence: TGTGCCACCAGCAGAGAAACAGGGACGCACTACGAGCAGTACTTC. Complete variable domain (other parts from reference TRBV15 and TRBJ2-7): DAMVIQNPRYQVTQFGKPVTLSCSQTLNHNVMYWYQQKSSQAPKLLFHYYDKDFNNEADTPDNFQSRRPNTSFCFLDIRSPGLGDTAMYLCATSRETGTHYEQYFGPGTRLTVT.

This clone appeared once. This chain's CDR3 is CASSARGHYEQYF. Written as DNA, the CDR3 is TGTGCCAGCAGCGCGAGGGGGCACTACGAGCAGTACTTC. This sequence joins TRBV11-3 and TRBJ2-7; TRBD1 agrees at 7 bases. Per the germline V gene, CDR1 is SGHNT and CDR2 is YENEEA. There are 13 residues in the CDR3. With 5 bases clipped from V and 3 bases from J, the junction kept 4 bases outside the gene matches. Drawing the rest from reference TRBV11-3 and TRBJ2-7, the complete variable domain is EAGVVQSPRYKIIEKKQPVAFWCNPISGHNTLYWYLQNLGQGPELLIRYENEEAVDDSQLPKDRFSAERLKGVDSTLKIQPAELGDSAVYLCASSARGHYEQYFGPGTRLTVT.

This chain connects TRBV7-9 to TRBJ2-1, with 9 bases matching TRBD2. The CDR3 is 16 residues long. V lost 2 bases, J lost 8 bases, and 10 bases stayed unmatched. CDR1 and CDR2 from the germline V gene are SEHNR and FQNEAQ (reference sequence). CDR3 DNA: TGTGCCAGCAGCTTACCTCTGGCGGGGGGGGGCTATGAGCAGTTCTTC. Its translation: CASSLPLAGGGYEQFF.

V is TRBV7-6 and J is TRBJ1-2; D gene uncertain. V was trimmed by 5 bases and J by 6 bases, leaving 10 bases between them. CDR1 and CDR2 (germline): SGHVS, FNYEAQ. The CDR3 has 12 residues. The CDR3 spells CASSPSGDGYTF. In DNA form, the CDR3 reads TGTGCCAGCAGCCCTAGCGGGGATGGCTACACCTTC.

The rearrangement links TRBV5-1 to TRBJ1-1; 8 nucleotides agree with TRBD1. The CDR3 has 15 residues. Unmatched junction bases numbered 10, after V lost 4 bases and J lost 5 bases. Germline V gene lookup returns CDR1 SGHRS and CDR2 YFSETQ. CDR3 coding DNA: TGCGCCAGCAGCCCGTTACATACAGGGGGTACTGAAGCTTTCTTT. Encoded protein: CASSPLHTGGTEAFF. Combining the CDR3 with reference TRBV5-1 and TRBJ1-1 gives the whole variable domain KAGVTQTPRYLIKTRGQQVTLSCSPISGHRSVSWYQQTPGQGLQFLFEYFSETQRNKGNFPGRFSGRQFSNSRSEMNVSTLELGDSALYLCASSPLHTGGTEAFFGQGTRLTVV.

About this clone itself: The junction departs from germline at one end; a sequencing error may be responsible. The chain recombines TRBV6-1 with TRBJ1-5; TRBD1 agrees at 8 bases. The CDR3 loop spans 15 amino acids. Germline lookup yields CDR1 MNHNS and CDR2 SASEGT. The CDR3 DNA is TGTGCCAGCAGCGAAGTTCAGGGGGCTTATCAGCCCCAGCATTTT. This gives the protein CASSEVQGAYQPQHF.

The J gene is TRBJ1-1, the V gene TRBV9; 9 bases map to TRBD1. CDR1 and CDR2 (germline): SGDLS, YYNGEE. V dropped 0 bases and J dropped 5; count of bases not matched to a gene: 5. This CDR3 comprises 15 residues. The CDR3 nucleotides read TGTGCCAGCAGCGTAGGGGACAGGGCGGAAACTGAAGCTTTCTTT. Protein: CASSVGDRAETEAFF.

The rearrangement links TRBV7-9 to TRBJ2-7; 10 bases agree with TRBD2. This CDR3 has 15 residues. Germline V gene data show CDR1 as SEHNR and CDR2 as FQNEAQ (reference sequence). Trimming removed 5 bases from V and 3 bases from J; junction bases left unmatched: 7. CDR3 bases: TGTGCCAGCAGCCTTCTAGCGGGGGAGAGCTACGAGCAGTACTTC. Protein product: CASSLLAGESYEQYF.

This chain uses TRBV9 with TRBJ2-2, with D tentatively TRBD1 (5 bases). Germline CDR1 SGDLS, CDR2 YYNGEE. CDR3 length: 14 amino acids. The germline V and J ends were trimmed by 3 bases and 8 bases, with 14 bases remaining between them. The CDR3 nucleotides read TGTGCCAGCAGCGGACAGACCAGCATTGGGGAGCTGTTTTTT. Translation gives CASSGQTSIGELFF.

This clone has just one count. The V and J genes are TRBV19 and TRBJ1-5, with 8 nucleotides matching TRBD1. The CDR3 has 12 amino acids. V dropped 11 bases and J dropped 3; count of bases not matched to a gene: 3. CDR1 is LNHDA and CDR2 is SQIVND in the germline V gene (reference sequence). CDR3 residues: CAAGQVNQPQHF. Written as DNA, the CDR3 is TGTGCCGCGGGACAGGTCAATCAGCCCCAGCATTTT.